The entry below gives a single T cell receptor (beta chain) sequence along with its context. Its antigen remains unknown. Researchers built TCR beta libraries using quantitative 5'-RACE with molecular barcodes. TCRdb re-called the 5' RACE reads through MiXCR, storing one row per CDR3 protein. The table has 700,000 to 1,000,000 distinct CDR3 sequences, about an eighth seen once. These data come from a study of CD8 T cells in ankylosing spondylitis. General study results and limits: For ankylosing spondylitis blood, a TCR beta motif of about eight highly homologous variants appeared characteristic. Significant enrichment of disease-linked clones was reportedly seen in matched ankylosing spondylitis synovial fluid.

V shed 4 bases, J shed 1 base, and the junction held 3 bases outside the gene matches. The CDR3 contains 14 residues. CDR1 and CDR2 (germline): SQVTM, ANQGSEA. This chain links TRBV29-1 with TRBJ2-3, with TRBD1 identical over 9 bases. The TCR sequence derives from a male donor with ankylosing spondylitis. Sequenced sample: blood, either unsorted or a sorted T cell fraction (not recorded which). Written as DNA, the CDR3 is TGCAGCGTTGGGCGGACAGGGGGCACAGATACGCAGTATTTT. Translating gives CSVGRTGGTDTQYF.